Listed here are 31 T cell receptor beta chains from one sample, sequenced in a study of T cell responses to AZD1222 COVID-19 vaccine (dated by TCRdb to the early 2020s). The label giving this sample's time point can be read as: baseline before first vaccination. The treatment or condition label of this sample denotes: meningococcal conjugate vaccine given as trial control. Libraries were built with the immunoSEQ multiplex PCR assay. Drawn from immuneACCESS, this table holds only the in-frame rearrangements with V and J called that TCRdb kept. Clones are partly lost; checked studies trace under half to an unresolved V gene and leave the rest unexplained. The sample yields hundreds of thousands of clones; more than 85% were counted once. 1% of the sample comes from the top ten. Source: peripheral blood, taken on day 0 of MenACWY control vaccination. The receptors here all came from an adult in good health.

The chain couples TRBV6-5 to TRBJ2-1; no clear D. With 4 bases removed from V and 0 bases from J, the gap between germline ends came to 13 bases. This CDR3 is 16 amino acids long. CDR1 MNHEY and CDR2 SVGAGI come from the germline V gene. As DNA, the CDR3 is TGTGCCAGCAGTTCGCAGGTCCCGAGCTCCTACAATGAGCAGTTCTTC. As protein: CASSSQVPSSYNEQFF.

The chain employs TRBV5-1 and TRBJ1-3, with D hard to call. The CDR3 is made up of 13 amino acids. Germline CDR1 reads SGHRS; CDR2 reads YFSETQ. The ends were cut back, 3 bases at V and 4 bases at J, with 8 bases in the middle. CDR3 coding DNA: TGCGCCAGCAGCTCCACTACAGGAAACACCATATATTTT. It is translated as CASSSTTGNTIYF.

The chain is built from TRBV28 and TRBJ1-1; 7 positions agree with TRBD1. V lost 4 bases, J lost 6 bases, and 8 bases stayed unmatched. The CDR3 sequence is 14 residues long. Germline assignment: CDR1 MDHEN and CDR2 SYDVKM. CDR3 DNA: TGTGCCAGCAGTTCGGGACAGCTCGTCTCTGAAGCTTTCTTT. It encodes CASSSGQLVSEAFF.

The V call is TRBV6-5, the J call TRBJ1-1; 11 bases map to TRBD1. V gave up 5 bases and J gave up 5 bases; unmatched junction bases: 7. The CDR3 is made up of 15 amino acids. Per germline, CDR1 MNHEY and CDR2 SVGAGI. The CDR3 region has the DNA TGTGCCAGCAGTCGGACAGGGGGCGTTTTTACTGAAGCTTTCTTT. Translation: CASSRTGGVFTEAFF.

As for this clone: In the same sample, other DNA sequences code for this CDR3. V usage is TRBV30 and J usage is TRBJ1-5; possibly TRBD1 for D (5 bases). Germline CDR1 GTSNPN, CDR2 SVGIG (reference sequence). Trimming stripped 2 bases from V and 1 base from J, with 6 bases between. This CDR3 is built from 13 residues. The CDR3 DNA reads TGTGCCTGGAGTTCAGGGAGCAATCAGCCCCAGCATTTT. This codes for CAWSSGSNQPQHF.

CDR3 sequence: CASSLKSGPNEKLFF. For the CDR3, the DNA is TGTGCCAGCTCTCTAAAATCGGGACCTAATGAAAAACTGTTTTTT. The rearrangement links TRBV18 to TRBJ1-4; D may be TRBD1 (5 bases). The germline V gene encodes CDR1 KGHSH and CDR2 LQKENI. The CDR3 contains 15 residues. Trimming pared 6 bases from V and 3 bases from J, leaving 14 bases between. Full variable domain (missing parts from reference TRBV18 and TRBJ1-4): NAGVMQNPRHLVRRRGQEARLRCSPMKGHSHVYWYRQLPEEGLKFMVYLQKENIIDESGMPKERFSAEFPKEGPSILRIQQVVRGDSAAYFCASSLKSGPNEKLFFGSGTQLSVL.

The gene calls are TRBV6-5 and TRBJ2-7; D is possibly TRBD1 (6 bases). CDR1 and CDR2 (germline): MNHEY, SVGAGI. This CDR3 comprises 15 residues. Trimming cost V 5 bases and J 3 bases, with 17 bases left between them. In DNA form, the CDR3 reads TGTGCCAGCAGTAAACCTACAGGGAACCTCTACGAGCAGTACTTC. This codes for CASSKPTGNLYEQYF.

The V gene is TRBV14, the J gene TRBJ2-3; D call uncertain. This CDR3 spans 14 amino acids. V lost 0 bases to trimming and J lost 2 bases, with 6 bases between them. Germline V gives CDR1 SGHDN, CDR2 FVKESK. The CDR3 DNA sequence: TGTGCCAGCAGCCAAGAAGCTTTCACAGATACGCAGTATTTT. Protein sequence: CASSQEAFTDTQYF.

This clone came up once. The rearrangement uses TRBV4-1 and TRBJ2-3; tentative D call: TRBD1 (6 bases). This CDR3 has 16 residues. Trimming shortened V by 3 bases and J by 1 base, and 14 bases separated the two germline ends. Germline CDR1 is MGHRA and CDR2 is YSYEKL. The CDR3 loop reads CASSQLGGLGTDTQYF. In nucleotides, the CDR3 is TGCGCCAGCAGCCAGCTTGGGGGCTTGGGCACAGATACGCAGTATTTT.

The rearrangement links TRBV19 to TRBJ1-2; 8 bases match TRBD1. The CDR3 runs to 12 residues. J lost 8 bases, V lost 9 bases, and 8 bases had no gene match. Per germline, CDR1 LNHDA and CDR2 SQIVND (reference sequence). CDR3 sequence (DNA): TGTGCCAGCCGGACAGGGCTAGGCGGCTACACCTTC. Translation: CASRTGLGGYTF. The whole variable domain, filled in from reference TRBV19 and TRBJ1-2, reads DGGITQSPKYLFRKEGQNVTLSCEQNLNHDAMYWYRQDPGQGLRLIYYSQIVNDFQKGDIAEGYSVSREKKESFPLTVTSAQKNPTAFYLCASRTGLGGYTFGSGTRLTVV.

The CDR3 here is CASSSTNRGLTEAFF. In DNA form, the CDR3 reads TGTGCCAGCAGCTCGACCAACAGGGGGCTCACTGAAGCTTTCTTT. V gene TRBV3-1 (or the pseudogene TRBV3-2) combines with J gene TRBJ1-1; 9 bases are a match to TRBD1. Germline trimming cut 5 bases from V and 4 bases from J; bases unmatched to any gene: 8. CDR3 length: 15 amino acids. Germline V lookup: CDR1 LGHDT, CDR2 YNNKEL (reference sequence).

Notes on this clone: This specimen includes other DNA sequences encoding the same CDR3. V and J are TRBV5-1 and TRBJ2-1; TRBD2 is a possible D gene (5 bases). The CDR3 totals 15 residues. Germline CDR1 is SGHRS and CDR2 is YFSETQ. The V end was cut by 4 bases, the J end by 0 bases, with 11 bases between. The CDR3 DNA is TGCGCCAGCAGCCTTAGTGGGAGCTCCTACAATGAGCAGTTCTTC. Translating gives CASSLSGSSYNEQFF.

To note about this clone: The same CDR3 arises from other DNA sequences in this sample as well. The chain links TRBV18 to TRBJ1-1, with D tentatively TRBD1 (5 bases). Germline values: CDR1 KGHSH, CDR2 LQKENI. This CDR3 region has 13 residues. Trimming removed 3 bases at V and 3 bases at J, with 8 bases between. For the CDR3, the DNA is TGTGCCAGCTCACCTCGGGGGGACACTGAAGCTTTCTTT. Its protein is CASSPRGDTEAFF.

The CDR3 DNA reads TGTGCCAGCAGTGAAACAGGGGCGCCAGGGCCCCAGCATTTT. It encodes CASSETGAPGPQHF. The rearrangement joins TRBV2 to TRBJ1-5; TRBD1 matches 7 bases. Germline values: CDR1 SNHLY, CDR2 FYNNEI. The CDR3 length is 14 residues. Trimming cost V 2 bases and J 9 bases; bases outside gene matches: 7. The variable domain in full, with the rest retrieved from reference TRBV2 and TRBJ1-5, is EPEVTQTPSHQVTQMGQEVILRCVPISNHLYFYWYRQILGQKVEFLVSFYNNEISEKSEIFDDQFSVERPDGSNFTLKIRSTKLEDSAMYFCASSETGAPGPQHFGDGTRLSIL.

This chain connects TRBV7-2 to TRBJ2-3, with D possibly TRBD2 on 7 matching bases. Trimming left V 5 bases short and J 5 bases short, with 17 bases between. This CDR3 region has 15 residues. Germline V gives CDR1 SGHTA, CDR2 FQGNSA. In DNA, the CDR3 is TGTGCCAGCAGCGCTAACGGGGGGCGAAGAGATACGCAGTATTTT. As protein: CASSANGGRRDTQYF.

The CDR3 sequence: CASSLSFSGDPYGYTF. DNA of the CDR3: TGTGCCAGCAGCTTATCGTTTTCGGGGGATCCCTATGGCTACACCTTC. The gene calls are TRBV7-8 and TRBJ1-2; the D gene is possibly TRBD1 (5 bases). The CDR3 has 16 residues. V was trimmed by 2 bases and J by 4 bases, leaving 17 bases between them. The germline CDR1 and CDR2 sequences are SGHVS and FQNEAQ.

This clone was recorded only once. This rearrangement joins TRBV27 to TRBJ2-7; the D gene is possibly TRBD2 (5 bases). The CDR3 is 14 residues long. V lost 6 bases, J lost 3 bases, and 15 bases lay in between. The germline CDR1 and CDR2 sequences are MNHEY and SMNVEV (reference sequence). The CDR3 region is CASSQNNGIYEQYF. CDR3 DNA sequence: TGTGCCAGCAGCCAGAACAACGGGATCTACGAGCAGTACTTC.

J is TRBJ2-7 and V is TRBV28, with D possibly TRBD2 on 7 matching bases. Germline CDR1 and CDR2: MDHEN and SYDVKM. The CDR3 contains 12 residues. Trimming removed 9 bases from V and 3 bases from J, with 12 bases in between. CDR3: CASWEGDYEQYF. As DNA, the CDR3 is TGTGCCAGTTGGGAGGGGGACTACGAGCAGTACTTC.

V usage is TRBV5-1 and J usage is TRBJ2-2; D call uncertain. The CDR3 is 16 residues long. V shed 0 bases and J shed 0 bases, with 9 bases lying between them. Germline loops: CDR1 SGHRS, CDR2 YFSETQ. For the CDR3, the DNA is TGCGCCAGCAGCTTGGTTGCAAATCCGAACACCGGGGAGCTGTTTTTT. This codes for CASSLVANPNTGELFF.

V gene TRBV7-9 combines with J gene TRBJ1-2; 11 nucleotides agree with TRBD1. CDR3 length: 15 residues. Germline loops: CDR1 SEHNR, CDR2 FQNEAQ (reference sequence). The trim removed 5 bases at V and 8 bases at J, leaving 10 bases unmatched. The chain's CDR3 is CASSPESGQGVGYTF. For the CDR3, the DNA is TGTGCCAGCAGCCCAGAGTCGGGACAGGGGGTAGGCTACACCTTC.

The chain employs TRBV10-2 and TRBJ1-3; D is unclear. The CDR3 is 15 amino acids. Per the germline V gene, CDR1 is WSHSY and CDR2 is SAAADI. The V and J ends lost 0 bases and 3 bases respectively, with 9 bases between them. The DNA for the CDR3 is TGCGCCAGCAGTGAGTCTTGGGTTTTTGGAAACACCATATATTTT. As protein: CASSESWVFGNTIYF.

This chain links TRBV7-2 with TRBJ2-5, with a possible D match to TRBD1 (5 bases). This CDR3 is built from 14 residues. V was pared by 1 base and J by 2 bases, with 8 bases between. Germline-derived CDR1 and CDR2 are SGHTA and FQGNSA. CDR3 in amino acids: CASSLGQSQETQYF. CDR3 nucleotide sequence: TGTGCCAGCAGCTTAGGACAGAGTCAAGAGACCCAGTACTTC. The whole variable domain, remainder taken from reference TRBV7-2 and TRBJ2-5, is GAGVSQSPSNKVTEKGKDVELRCDPISGHTALYWYRQSLGQGLEFLIYFQGNSAPDKSGLPSDRFSAERTGGSVSTLTIQRTQQEDSAVYLCASSLGQSQETQYFGPGTRLLVL.

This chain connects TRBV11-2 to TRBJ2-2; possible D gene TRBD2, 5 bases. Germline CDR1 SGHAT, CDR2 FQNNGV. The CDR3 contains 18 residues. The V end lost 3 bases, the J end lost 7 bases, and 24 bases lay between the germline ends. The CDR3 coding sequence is TGTGCCAGCAGCTTGCGGTCCCACGGGGTCCTACTTGGCGGGGAGCTGTTTTTT. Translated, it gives CASSLRSHGVLLGGELFF.

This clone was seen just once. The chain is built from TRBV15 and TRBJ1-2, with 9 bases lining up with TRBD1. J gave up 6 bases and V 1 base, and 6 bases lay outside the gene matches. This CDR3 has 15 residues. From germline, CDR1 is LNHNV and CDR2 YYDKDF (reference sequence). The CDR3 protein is CATSRVLTGGNGYTF. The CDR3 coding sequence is TGTGCCACCAGCAGAGTATTGACAGGGGGGAATGGCTACACCTTC. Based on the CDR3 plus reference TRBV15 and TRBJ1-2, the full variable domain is DAMVIQNPRYQVTQFGKPVTLSCSQTLNHNVMYWYQQKSSQAPKLLFHYYDKDFNNEADTPDNFQSRRPNTSFCFLDIRSPGLGDTAMYLCATSRVLTGGNGYTFGSGTRLTVV.

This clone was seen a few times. The chain's CDR3 is CAIDNPGQGGGYTF. DNA for the CDR3: TGTGCCATCGATAACCCCGGACAGGGTGGCGGCTACACCTTC. J is TRBJ1-2 and V is TRBV10-3, with 8 bases matching TRBD1. Germline CDR1 and CDR2: ENHRY and SYGVKD. The trim removed 8 bases at V and 8 bases at J, leaving 13 bases unmatched. The CDR3 has 14 residues.

CDR3 DNA sequence: TGTGCCTGGAGTGTAAAGGGGGAGGACACTGAAGCTTTCTTT. Its translation: CAWSVKGEDTEAFF. The J gene is TRBJ1-1, the V gene TRBV30; a possible D gene is TRBD1 (6 bases). V was shortened by 0 bases and J by 3 bases, with 11 bases between the two germline ends. Germline CDR1 reads GTSNPN; CDR2 reads SVGIG (reference sequence). The CDR3 extends over 14 amino acids.

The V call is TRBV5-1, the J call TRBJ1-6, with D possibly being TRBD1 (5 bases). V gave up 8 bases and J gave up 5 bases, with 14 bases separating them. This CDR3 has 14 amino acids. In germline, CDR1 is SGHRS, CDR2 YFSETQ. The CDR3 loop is CASKRTSDNSPLHF. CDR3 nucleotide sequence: TGCGCCAGTAAAAGGACAAGTGATAATTCACCCCTCCACTTT.

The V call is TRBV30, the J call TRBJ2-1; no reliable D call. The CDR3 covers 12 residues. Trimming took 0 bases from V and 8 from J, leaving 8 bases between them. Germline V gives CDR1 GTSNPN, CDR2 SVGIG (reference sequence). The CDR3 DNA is TGTGCCTGGAGTGTATTGCGGCATGAGCAGTTCTTC. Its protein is CAWSVLRHEQFF.

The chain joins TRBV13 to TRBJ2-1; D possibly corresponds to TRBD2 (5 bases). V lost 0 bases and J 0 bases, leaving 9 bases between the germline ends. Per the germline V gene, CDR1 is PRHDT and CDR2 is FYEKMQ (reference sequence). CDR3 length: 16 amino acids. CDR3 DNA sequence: TGTGCCAGCAGCTTAGGAATAGGGAGCTCCTACAATGAGCAGTTCTTC. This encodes CASSLGIGSSYNEQFF.

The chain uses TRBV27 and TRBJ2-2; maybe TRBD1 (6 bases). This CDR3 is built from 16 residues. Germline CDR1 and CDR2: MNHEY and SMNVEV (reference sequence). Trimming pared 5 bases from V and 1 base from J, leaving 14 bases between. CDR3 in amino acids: CASSPNRAMNTGELFF. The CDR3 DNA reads TGTGCCAGCAGTCCCAACAGGGCTATGAACACCGGGGAGCTGTTTTTT.

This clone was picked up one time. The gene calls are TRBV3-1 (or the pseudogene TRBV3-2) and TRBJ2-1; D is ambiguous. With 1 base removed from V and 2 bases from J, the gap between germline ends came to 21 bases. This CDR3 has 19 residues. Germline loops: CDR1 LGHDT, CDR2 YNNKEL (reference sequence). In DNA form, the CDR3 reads TGTGCCAGCAGCCAAGGTTTCCAACAAACCAGTCTCACCTACAATGAGCAGTTCTTC. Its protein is CASSQGFQQTSLTYNEQFF.